One and the same sample provided the 15 T cell receptor beta chains below, sequenced in a study of T cell responses to AZD1222 COVID-19 vaccine. Sequencing used immunoSEQ multiplex PCR; TCRdb keeps in-frame clones, though not all of them. The sample has 100,000 or so clones; around 84% are singletons. Sequencing used peripheral blood, obtained 28 days after the second AZD1222 dose. The receptors come from an adult who received the AZD1222 COVID-19 vaccine.

The chain combines TRBV28 with TRBJ2-1; 8 positions agree with TRBD1. The CDR3 has 14 residues. Germline CDR1 MDHEN, CDR2 SYDVKM. The V segment lost 5 bases and the J segment 8 bases; nucleotides outside the gene matches: 8. The chain's CDR3 is CASSNRQGRHEQFF. DNA of the CDR3: TGTGCCAGCAGTAACCGACAGGGGCGGCATGAGCAGTTCTTC.

This chain connects TRBV5-1 to TRBJ2-2; D is perhaps TRBD2 (6 bases). V was shortened by 3 bases and J by 6 bases, with 18 bases between the two germline ends. Germline loops: CDR1 SGHRS, CDR2 YFSETQ. The CDR3 has 16 amino acids. The CDR3 is CASSYGTPPASGELFF. The CDR3, as DNA: TGCGCCAGCAGCTACGGGACTCCACCTGCGTCCGGGGAGCTGTTTTTT.

The chain uses TRBV20-1 and TRBJ2-5, with 13 positions matching TRBD2. Germline CDR1 DFQATT, CDR2 SNEGSKA (reference sequence). The CDR3 consists of 15 residues. Trimming removed 3 bases from V and 5 bases from J; junction bases left unmatched: 6. The CDR3 sequence: CSASTGLAGTETQYF. CDR3 DNA sequence: TGCAGTGCTAGTACGGGACTAGCGGGGACGGAGACCCAGTACTTC.

This clone was picked up one time. The chain links TRBV7-2 to TRBJ2-3; D might be TRBD1 (6 bases). From germline, CDR1 is SGHTA and CDR2 FQGNSA. The V gene lost 7 bases and the J gene lost 3 bases, with 14 bases spanning the gap. The CDR3 runs 14 residues. CDR3 protein: CASTSGAETDTQYF. In DNA form, the CDR3 reads TGTGCCAGCACCTCAGGGGCCGAAACAGATACGCAGTATTTT.

V and J are TRBV10-2 and TRBJ2-3; 7 bases are shared with TRBD1. In germline, CDR1 is WSHSY, CDR2 SAAADI. V was pared by 8 bases and J by 1 base, with 3 bases of the junction left unmatched. The CDR3 is 13 residues long. CDR3 in DNA: TGCGCCAGCGCCGGACAGGGCACAGATACGCAGTATTTT. It codes for CASAGQGTDTQYF.

This clone was counted once. The chain has TRBV11-3 and TRBJ2-7, with 8 bases lining up with TRBD1. The germline V gene encodes CDR1 SGHNT and CDR2 YENEEA. The CDR3 is 14 amino acids. V was clipped by 1 base and J by 6 bases; unmatched bases: 5. DNA for the CDR3: TGTGCCAGCAGCTTAGGCCAACAGGGGGGCGAGCAGTACTTC. Amino acids: CASSLGQQGGEQYF.

This chain links TRBV5-1 with TRBJ2-5; 7 bases align to TRBD2. V lost 4 bases, J lost 2 bases, and 5 bases stayed unmatched. From germline, CDR1 is SGHRS and CDR2 YFSETQ. There are 14 residues in the CDR3. This chain's CDR3 is CASSREVAQETQYF. CDR3 bases: TGCGCCAGCAGCCGGGAGGTGGCTCAAGAGACCCAGTACTTC.

The chain joins TRBV3-1 (or the pseudogene TRBV3-2) to TRBJ2-3; no clear D. Germline values: CDR1 LGHDT, CDR2 YNNKEL (reference sequence). V lost 4 bases and J 4 bases, leaving 9 bases between the germline ends. The CDR3 consists of 13 residues. The CDR3 loop reads CASSPSAADTQYF. The DNA of the CDR3 is TGTGCCAGCAGCCCATCGGCGGCAGATACGCAGTATTTT.

The CDR3, as DNA: TGTGCCACCGCACAGGGGGCGAACGGGGCCAACGTCCTGACTTTC. It is translated as CATAQGANGANVLTF. The V and J genes are TRBV19 and TRBJ2-6; TRBD1 agrees at 9 bases. CDR1 is LNHDA, CDR2 SQIVND, per germline (reference sequence). The CDR3 is 15 amino acids. V was clipped by 10 bases and J by 4 bases; unmatched bases: 8.

The gene calls are TRBV16 and TRBJ1-1, with 7 bases identical to TRBD1. The germline V gene has CDR1 KGHSY and CDR2 FQNENV. Trimming at V came to 2 bases and at J to 4 bases, leaving 7 bases not matched to a gene. The CDR3 runs to 15 residues. The CDR3 nucleotides are TGTGCCAGCAGCCAACGGACAGGCCAGAGCACTGAAGCTTTCTTT. The encoded protein is CASSQRTGQSTEAFF.

V is TRBV10-2 and J is TRBJ2-5; D remains ambiguous. The V end was cut by 0 bases, the J end by 5 bases, with 4 bases between. Germline V gives CDR1 WSHSY, CDR2 SAAADI. The CDR3 is made up of 12 amino acids. The CDR3 DNA sequence: TGCGCCAGCAGTGAGTCATGGGAGACCCAGTACTTC. Translation gives CASSESWETQYF.

The chain combines TRBV5-3 with TRBJ1-5; the match to TRBD1 covers 9 bases. TRBV5-3 is marked as an open reading frame, function uncertain. V shed 4 bases and J 5 bases; nucleotides not matched to a gene: 4. CDR3 length: 14 amino acids. CDR3 DNA sequence: TGTGCCAGAAGCAGGACAGGGGAGGATCAGCCCCAGCATTTT. Its protein product is CARSRTGEDQPQHF.

The genes are TRBV28 and TRBJ2-7; D call uncertain. Germline V CDR1 and CDR2: MDHEN, SYDVKM. V lost 2 bases, J lost 7 bases, and 9 bases lay in between. The CDR3 has 12 residues. This CDR3 is CASSLKAGEQYF. In DNA form, the CDR3 reads TGTGCCAGCAGTTTAAAAGCTGGGGAGCAGTACTTC.

The V and J genes are TRBV18 and TRBJ2-7; possibly TRBD2 for D (6 bases). V lost 4 bases and J 2 bases, leaving 18 bases between the germline ends. The CDR3 loop spans 16 amino acids. Germline V lookup: CDR1 KGHSH, CDR2 LQKENI. As DNA, the CDR3 is TGTGCCAGCTCACAACTTACAGGAGGGGCAACCTACGAGCAGTACTTC. Translating it yields CASSQLTGGATYEQYF.

The chain combines TRBV7-2 with TRBJ1-4; unclear D gene. Trimming cost V 1 base and J 4 bases, with 10 bases left between them. The CDR3 length is 15 residues. CDR1 and CDR2 from the germline V gene are SGHTA and FQGNSA. The CDR3 DNA is TGTGCCAGCAGCTTAGGGAAGATGGATAATGAAAAACTGTTTTTT. It specifies CASSLGKMDNEKLFF.